This T cell receptor beta chain appears in the sequencing data of a study of blood T cell repertoires in COVID-19. Study as a whole: Acute and convalescent COVID-19 samples came from the United States, Italy and Spain.

There are 14 residues in the CDR3. Germline V gene lookup returns CDR1 SGHDT and CDR2 YYEEEE. V was trimmed by 4 bases and J by 2 bases, leaving 12 bases between them. In the authors' workflow: Reference gene primer amplification gave estimated nucleated cell counts. Assay used: immunoSEQ multiplex PCR; TCRdb lists only in-frame clones, some missing. That table furnishes V, J and clone size, whereas the DNA furnished D and trimming. This sample has about 94,000 clones; 84% occur once, and the top ten carry approximately 6.8%. The specimen was peripheral blood. The TCR was taken from a man between 60 and 70 years old with acute or convalescent COVID-19. This chain links TRBV5-6 with TRBJ2-5, with a weak D call TRBD2 (6 bases). This chain's CDR3 is CASSNGLNQETQYF. The CDR3 coding sequence is TGTGCCAGCAGCAACGGACTAAATCAAGAGACCCAGTACTTC.